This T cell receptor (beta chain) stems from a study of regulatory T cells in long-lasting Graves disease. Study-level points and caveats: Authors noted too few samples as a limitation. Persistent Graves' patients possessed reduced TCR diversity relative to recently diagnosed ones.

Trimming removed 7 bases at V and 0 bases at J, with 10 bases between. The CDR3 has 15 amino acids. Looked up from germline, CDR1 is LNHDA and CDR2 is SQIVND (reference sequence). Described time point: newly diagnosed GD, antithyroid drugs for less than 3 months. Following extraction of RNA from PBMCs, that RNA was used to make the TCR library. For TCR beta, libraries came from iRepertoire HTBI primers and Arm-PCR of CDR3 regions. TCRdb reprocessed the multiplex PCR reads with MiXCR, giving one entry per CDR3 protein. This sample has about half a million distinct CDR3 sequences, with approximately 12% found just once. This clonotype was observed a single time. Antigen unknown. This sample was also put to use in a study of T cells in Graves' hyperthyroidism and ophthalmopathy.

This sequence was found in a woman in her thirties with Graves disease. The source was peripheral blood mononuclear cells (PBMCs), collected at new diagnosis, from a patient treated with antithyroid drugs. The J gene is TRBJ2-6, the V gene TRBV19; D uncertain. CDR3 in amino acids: CASTARSSGANVLTF. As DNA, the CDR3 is TGTGCCAGTACGGCCCGGAGCTCTGGGGCCAACGTCCTGACTTTC.